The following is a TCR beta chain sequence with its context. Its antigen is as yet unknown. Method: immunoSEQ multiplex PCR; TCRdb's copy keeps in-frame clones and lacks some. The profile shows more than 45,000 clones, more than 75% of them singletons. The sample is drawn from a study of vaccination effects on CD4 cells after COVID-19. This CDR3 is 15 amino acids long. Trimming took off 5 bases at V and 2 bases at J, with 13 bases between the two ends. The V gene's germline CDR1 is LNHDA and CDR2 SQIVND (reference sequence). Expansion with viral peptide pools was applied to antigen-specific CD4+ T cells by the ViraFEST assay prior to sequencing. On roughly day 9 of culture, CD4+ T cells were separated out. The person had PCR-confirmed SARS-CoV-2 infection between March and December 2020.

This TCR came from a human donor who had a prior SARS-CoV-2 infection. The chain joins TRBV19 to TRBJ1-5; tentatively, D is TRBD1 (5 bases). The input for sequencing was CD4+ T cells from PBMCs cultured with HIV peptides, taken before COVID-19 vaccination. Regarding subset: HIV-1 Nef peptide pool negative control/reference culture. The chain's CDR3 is CASSLQGRGNQPQHF. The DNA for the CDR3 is TGTGCCAGTAGTCTTCAGGGTCGGGGCAATCAGCCCCAGCATTTT.